Here is one T cell receptor (beta chain) with its context. Its antigen is not identified. These data come from a study of shared clonotypes between healthy human individuals. Deep was the level used in running the assay. TCRdb keeps only in-frame clones here, not all; method: immunoSEQ multiplex PCR. This repertoire shows about a million clones, approximately 80% found once; its top ten account for approximately 1.5%. The split of CD4+ cells yielded CD45RA+ naive and CD45RA-negative memory subsets. Study results and caveats: Naive subsets typically showed greater estimated richness than memory subsets.

This CDR3 has 16 residues. Germline loops: CDR1 LNHDA, CDR2 SQIVND (reference sequence). J was trimmed by 8 bases and V by 5 bases; bases with no gene match: 15. The sequence derives from a young man in good health. The rearrangement joins TRBV19 to TRBJ1-2, with TRBD1 matching over 9 bases. Sample: memory CD4+ T cells sorted from blood. Regarding subset: CD45RA-negative fraction. CDR3 in amino acids: CASSDPGTGLRGGYTF. The CDR3 DNA is TGTGCCAGTAGTGATCCCGGGACAGGGCTTCGGGGCGGCTACACCTTC.